This is a list of T cell receptor beta chains from one sample in a study of regulatory T cells in long-lasting Graves disease. Each CDR3 protein is one row after TCRdb ran MiXCR on the multiplex PCR reads. The sample has 450,000 to 600,000 distinct CDR3 sequences; approximately 12% are singletons. These data were likewise used in another study, on T cells in Graves' hyperthyroidism and ophthalmopathy.

Source: peripheral blood mononuclear cells (PBMCs), taken at new diagnosis, from a patient treated with antithyroid drugs. The receptors originated from a man in his thirties or forties with Graves disease. The CDR3 runs from the conserved cysteine through the conserved F or W. A D gene is named only where the DNA matches it firmly. The size entry is marked missing in some rows and otherwise reads once, few, many or a size class.

d_call j_call clone_size v_call cdr3_nt cdr3_aa
- TRBJ2-5 few TRBV20-1 TGCAGTGCTAGAGTGGGAACAGAGACCCAGTACTTC CSARVGTETQYF
- TRBJ2-1 - TRBV6-2/TRBV6-3 TGTGCCAGCAGTTACATTAGCGGCTCCTACAATGAGCAGTTCTTC CASSYISGSYNEQFF
- TRBJ2-1 few TRBV29-1 TGCAGCGTCGTACCGGGGGTTGGCCTCTCCTACAATGAGCAGTTCTTC CSVVPGVGLSYNEQFF
- TRBJ2-5 many TRBV6-1 TGTGCCAGCAGTGTACAGGGAGGAGAGACCCAGTACTTC CASSVQGGETQYF
- TRBJ2-5 few TRBV14 TGTGCCAGCAGCCAGGTTTGGGGATTCCAAGAGACCCAGTACTTC CASSQVWGFQETQYF
TRBD1 TRBJ2-1 few TRBV10-2 TGCGCCAGCAGTGTGGGACAGACGAATGAGCAGTTCTTC CASSVGQTNEQFF
- TRBJ2-3 few TRBV5-6 TGTGCCAGCAGCTTGGATCGGGCGGGAACCCGCACAGATACGCAGTATTTT CASSLDRAGTRTDTQYF
- TRBJ2-1 many TRBV7-6 TGTGCCAGCAGCCAGTGGAGGGGGGTTGGAAATGAGCAGTTCTTC CASSQWRGVGNEQFF
TRBD2 TRBJ2-4 many TRBV6-1 TGTGCCAGCAGACGACTAGCGGGGAACAAAAACATTCAGTACTTC CASRRLAGNKNIQYF
TRBD1 TRBJ2-4 - TRBV25-1 TGTGCCAGCGCTTCAGGGGGACAAAACATTCAGTACTTC CASASGGQNIQYF
- TRBJ2-7 many TRBV28 TGTGCCAGCAGTTCCCTGGGGGCACGCGCCGAGCAGTACTTC CASSSLGARAEQYF
- TRBJ1-4 few TRBV10-1 TGCGCCAGCAGTCCCGACCTAGCAACTAATGAAAAACTGTTTTTT CASSPDLATNEKLFF
- TRBJ2-1 many TRBV2 TGTGCCAGCAGAGTCCGGGGACGGTATGAGCAGTTCTTC CASRVRGRYEQFF
TRBD2 TRBJ2-1 - TRBV24-1 TGTGCCACCGCGATTAGCGGGAGGGCCGATAATGAGCAGTTCTTC CATAISGRADNEQFF
TRBD1 TRBJ1-6 - TRBV5-1 TGCGCCAGCAGCCCGGAGTCAGGGGGGCTTAATTCACCCCTCCACTTT CASSPESGGLNSPLHF